The 30 T cell receptor beta chains in this list originate from one sample, sequenced in a study of blood T cell repertoires in COVID-19. Assay: immunoSEQ multiplex PCR; the TCRdb copy retains only in-frame clones and omits some. The profile shows fewer than 300,000 clones, approximately 85% of them singletons. Sequencing used peripheral blood. The receptors here all came from a man between 45 and 60 years old with active or convalescent COVID-19.

V and J are TRBV30 and TRBJ1-1, with 10 bases aligning to TRBD1. Trimming at V came to 5 bases and at J to 4 bases, leaving 4 bases not matched to a gene. The CDR3 is 13 residues long. From germline, CDR1 is GTSNPN and CDR2 SVGIG (reference sequence). DNA for the CDR3: TGTGCCTGGGGGACAGGGGTGTCCACTGAAGCTTTCTTT. Protein: CAWGTGVSTEAFF.

V and J are TRBV24-1 and TRBJ2-1, with D possibly TRBD1 on 6 matching bases. Germline-derived CDR1 and CDR2 are KGHDR and SFDVKD. V was pared by 9 bases and J by 5 bases, with 13 bases between. The CDR3 contains 13 residues. The CDR3 reads CATAGTPNNEQFF. CDR3 nucleotide sequence: TGTGCCACCGCCGGGACACCTAACAATGAGCAGTTCTTC.

The chain recombines TRBV2 with TRBJ1-6; 7 nucleotides match TRBD1. The CDR3 has 16 residues. Trimming at V came to 6 bases and at J to 10 bases, leaving 15 bases not matched to a gene. Germline loops: CDR1 SNHLY, CDR2 FYNNEI. The CDR3 DNA reads TGTGCCAGCAGCCCCCGGGTTGACAGGGTCAAGTCACCCCTCCACTTT. Encoded protein: CASSPRVDRVKSPLHF.

The chain joins TRBV9 to TRBJ1-3, with TRBD1 as a possible D gene (6 bases). This CDR3 is built from 15 residues. Trimming pared 3 bases from V and 4 bases from J, leaving 14 bases between. Germline CDR1 and CDR2: SGDLS and YYNGEE. The CDR3 reads CASSEGQGLGNTIYF. As DNA, the CDR3 is TGTGCCAGCAGCGAAGGCCAGGGGCTAGGAAACACCATATATTTT.

This chain connects TRBV10-3 to TRBJ2-3; 10 bases map to TRBD2. The CDR3 has 14 residues. Unmatched junction bases numbered 4, after V lost 2 bases and J lost 8 bases. Germline loops: CDR1 ENHRY, CDR2 SYGVKD. The CDR3 sequence: CAISEGLAGATQYF. The CDR3 DNA reads as TGTGCCATCAGTGAGGGGCTAGCGGGAGCTACGCAGTATTTT.

The CDR3 spells CASSYDRKYGYTF. The CDR3 DNA sequence: TGTGCCAGCAGTTACGACAGGAAATATGGCTACACCTTC. The chain carries TRBV6-5 and TRBJ1-2, with D possibly being TRBD1 (6 bases). Per the germline V gene, CDR1 is MNHEY and CDR2 is SVGAGI. The CDR3 is 13 amino acids. The germline V and J ends were trimmed by 2 bases and 5 bases, with 9 bases remaining between them.

The chain couples TRBV7-2 to TRBJ2-3, with 9 bases identical to TRBD2. The CDR3 length is 16 residues. J was trimmed by 0 bases and V by 3 bases; bases with no gene match: 4. Per germline, CDR1 SGHTA and CDR2 FQGNSA. The CDR3 nucleotides read TGTGCCAGCAGCTTTACTAGCGGGTCCAGCACAGATACGCAGTATTTT. Translating gives CASSFTSGSSTDTQYF.

The chain couples TRBV28 to TRBJ1-4; TRBD1 matches at 9 bases. The CDR3 runs 14 residues. Germline V lookup: CDR1 MDHEN, CDR2 SYDVKM. J was trimmed by 7 bases and V by 4 bases; bases with no gene match: 4. This CDR3 is CASSWDRVSEKLFF. In nucleotides, the CDR3 is TGTGCCAGCAGTTGGGACAGGGTATCTGAAAAACTGTTTTTT.

This chain uses TRBV20-1 with TRBJ1-2; D is unresolved. This CDR3 has 15 amino acids. Between the trimmed V and J ends, which lost 3 bases and 0 bases, there was a span of 14 bases. CDR1 DFQATT and CDR2 SNEGSKA come from the germline V gene (reference sequence). DNA for the CDR3: TGCAGTGCTAGTGCGTTAGGAGGGACTAACTATGGCTACACCTTC. Translated: CSASALGGTNYGYTF.

This sequence joins TRBV2 and TRBJ2-4; 9 bases line up with TRBD1. CDR1 and CDR2 (germline): SNHLY, FYNNEI. V lost 4 bases to trimming and J lost 9 bases; unmatched junction nucleotides: 7. The CDR3 consists of 14 residues. CDR3 sequence: CASSVHGQGSIQYF. DNA for the CDR3: TGTGCCAGCAGTGTCCACGGACAGGGGTCCATTCAGTACTTC.

The CDR3 DNA follows: TGCAGCGTTGCTGTGGGGCTGAACACTGAAGCTTTCTTT. Protein product: CSVAVGLNTEAFF. The chain is built from TRBV29-1 and TRBJ1-1; D may be TRBD1 (5 bases). CDR1 SQVTM and CDR2 ANQGSEA come from the germline V gene. Trimming stripped 4 bases from V and 0 bases from J, with 9 bases between. CDR3 length: 13 residues. Full variable domain (rest looked up from reference TRBV29-1 and TRBJ1-1): SAVISQKPSRDICQRGTSLTIQCQVDSQVTMMFWYRQQPGQSLTLIATANQGSEATYESGFVIDKFPISRPNLTFSTLTVSNMSPEDSSIYLCSVAVGLNTEAFFGQGTRLTVV.

The chain couples TRBV7-9 to TRBJ2-5, with D tentatively TRBD2 (6 bases). Germline V gene sequence: CDR1 SEHNR, CDR2 FQNEAQ (reference sequence). Trimming shortened V by 1 base and J by 5 bases, and 8 bases separated the two germline ends. This CDR3 spans 13 amino acids. The CDR3 coding sequence is TGTGCCAGCAGCTTAGAAGCGGGTGAGACCCAGTACTTC. It encodes CASSLEAGETQYF. Looking up the rest from reference TRBV7-9 and TRBJ2-5 gives the full variable domain: DTGVSQNPRHKITKRGQNVTFRCDPISEHNRLYWYRQTLGQGPEFLTYFQNEAQLEKSRLLSDRFSAERPKGSFSTLEIQRTEQGDSAMYLCASSLEAGETQYFGPGTRLLVL.

J is TRBJ1-1 and V is TRBV11-2; 9 positions match TRBD1. Germline CDR1 SGHAT, CDR2 FQNNGV. V gave up 1 base and J gave up 6 bases; unmatched junction bases: 18. The CDR3 has 19 amino acids. The CDR3 sequence is CASSLGVPGQGPGKAEAFF. The CDR3 DNA is TGTGCCAGCAGCTTAGGAGTTCCGGGACAGGGCCCTGGTAAGGCTGAAGCTTTCTTT.

The rearrangement links TRBV18 to TRBJ1-4, with 8 bases aligning to TRBD1. CDR1 is KGHSH and CDR2 is LQKENI in the germline V gene. The CDR3 spans 16 residues. V shed 4 bases, J shed 8 bases, and the junction held 12 bases outside the gene matches. The CDR3 loop reads CASSQIPGQAYEKLFF. The CDR3 DNA follows: TGTGCCAGCTCACAGATCCCGGGACAGGCCTACGAAAAACTGTTTTTT.

This chain connects TRBV5-1 to TRBJ2-7, with D possibly matching TRBD2 (5 bases). V lost 3 bases and J 6 bases, leaving 16 bases between the germline ends. Per the germline V gene, CDR1 is SGHRS and CDR2 is YFSETQ. The CDR3 spans 14 residues. CDR3 DNA: TGCGCCAGCAGCTGGTCCAGGACTTGGGGCGAGCAGTACTTC. It translates to CASSWSRTWGEQYF.

This clone was counted a single time. The CDR3 protein is CASSLTSGYNEQFF. The CDR3 DNA follows: TGTGCCAGCAGCTTGACTAGCGGGTACAATGAGCAGTTCTTC. This chain connects TRBV7-3 to TRBJ2-1; 10 positions match TRBD2. Germline CDR1 is SGHTA and CDR2 is FQGTGA. The CDR3 consists of 14 residues. The ends lost 3 bases at V and 4 bases at J; junction bases unmatched: 0.

This chain uses TRBV6-4 with TRBJ2-1; TRBD2 matches 13 bases. V lost 5 bases and J lost 10; bases outside the gene matches: 5. The CDR3 consists of 14 residues. Germline CDR1 MRHNA, CDR2 SNTAGT. CDR3 in amino acids: CASSITSGGAEQFF. CDR3 in DNA: TGTGCCAGCAGTATCACTAGCGGGGGGGCGGAGCAGTTCTTC.

V and J are TRBV15 and TRBJ1-4; 8 nucleotides align to TRBD1. V lost 4 bases and J lost 8; bases outside the gene matches: 18. The length of the CDR3 is 18 residues. Looked up from germline, CDR1 is LNHNV and CDR2 is YYDKDF (reference sequence). CDR3 sequence reads: CATSTLDRGGRLGEKLFF. CDR3 nucleotide sequence: TGTGCCACCAGCACCTTAGACAGGGGAGGCCGGTTGGGCGAAAAACTGTTTTTT.

The chain is built from TRBV18 and TRBJ1-2; D is possibly TRBD1 (5 bases). In germline, CDR1 is KGHSH, CDR2 LQKENI. There are 15 residues in the CDR3. Trimming left V 3 bases short and J 6 bases short, with 17 bases between. Here the CDR3 reads CASSPEGRNRDGYTF. For the CDR3, the DNA is TGTGCCAGCTCACCTGAGGGGAGGAATAGGGATGGCTACACCTTC.

The V and J genes are TRBV10-1 and TRBJ2-7; 8 positions agree with TRBD2. Trimming at V came to 2 bases and at J to 6 bases, leaving 9 bases not matched to a gene. This CDR3 region has 15 residues. Looked up from germline, CDR1 is WNHNN and CDR2 is SYGVQD (reference sequence). The CDR3 region is CASSESTSGTLEQYF. As DNA, the CDR3 is TGCGCCAGCAGTGAGAGCACTAGCGGAACTCTCGAGCAGTACTTC.

V usage is TRBV6-5 and J usage is TRBJ2-3, with TRBD2 matching over 11 bases. This CDR3 spans 15 amino acids. With V trimmed by 6 bases and J by 6 bases, 8 bases remained unmatched. Germline V lookup: CDR1 MNHEY, CDR2 SVGAGI. Written as DNA, the CDR3 is TGTGCCAGCAGGAGACTAGCGGGACCCCACGATACGCAGTATTTT. It yields the protein CASRRLAGPHDTQYF.

V is TRBV18 and J is TRBJ1-2, with TRBD1 identical over 7 bases. In germline, CDR1 is KGHSH, CDR2 LQKENI. V was pared by 3 bases and J by 4 bases, with 11 bases of the junction left unmatched. The CDR3 sequence is 16 residues long. DNA of the CDR3: TGTGCCAGCTCACCTACCGGGACAGAGGAACGCTATGGCTACACCTTC. Its protein is CASSPTGTEERYGYTF.

This chain joins TRBV6-5 and TRBJ1-1; TRBD1 aligns across 7 bases. The germline V gene has CDR1 MNHEY and CDR2 SVGAGI. V dropped 6 bases and J dropped 11; count of bases not matched to a gene: 6. This CDR3 has 11 amino acids. CDR3 protein: CASRSLTGAFF. The CDR3 nucleotides are TGTGCCAGCAGATCCTTGACAGGGGCTTTCTTT.

About this clone itself: The junction departs from germline at one end; a sequencing error may be responsible. This chain uses TRBV30 with TRBJ2-7, with 9 bases fitting TRBD1. The CDR3 is made up of 18 amino acids. Germline-derived CDR1 and CDR2 are GTSNPN and SVGIG (reference sequence). CDR3: CQHPPHPRDRVHRYEQYF. The CDR3 bases are TGCCAGCACCCCCCCCACCCCCGGGACAGGGTACACCGATACGAGCAGTACTTC.

The rearrangement joins TRBV5-6 to TRBJ2-5; 8 bases map to TRBD2. The CDR3 sequence is 16 residues long. CDR1 is SGHDT, CDR2 YYEEEE, per germline. V lost 0 bases, J lost 4 bases, and 8 bases stayed unmatched. CDR3 bases: TGTGCCAGCAGCTTGGCCGGGGGGGAGATAAGAGAGACCCAGTACTTC. Amino acid sequence: CASSLAGGEIRETQYF.

CDR3 DNA: TGTGCCAGCAGTCCCGGCCCGGGGGGCACTGAAGCTTTCTTT. Translated: CASSPGPGGTEAFF. This chain connects TRBV27 to TRBJ1-1, with a weak D call TRBD1 (5 bases). The V gene lost 5 bases and the J gene lost 4 bases, with 14 bases spanning the gap. The CDR3 extends over 14 amino acids. Germline CDR1 and CDR2: MNHEY and SMNVEV (reference sequence).

The chain combines TRBV7-2 with TRBJ1-3, with D tentatively TRBD1 (6 bases). Trimming shortened V by 1 base and J by 3 bases, and 10 bases separated the two germline ends. This CDR3 is 15 amino acids long. Germline V gene sequence: CDR1 SGHTA, CDR2 FQGNSA. CDR3 amino acids: CASSLESRGGNTIYF. In DNA form, the CDR3 reads TGTGCCAGCAGCTTAGAGAGCAGGGGTGGAAACACCATATATTTT.

V and J are TRBV18 and TRBJ2-7; 9 nucleotides agree with TRBD1. Germline CDR1 reads KGHSH; CDR2 reads LQKENI. The CDR3 totals 15 residues. The junction had 7 bases not matched to a gene; V was cut back by 4 bases and J by 3 bases. The CDR3 nucleotides read TGTGCCAGCTCACGCTCCGGGACAGGGAGCTACGAGCAGTACTTC. It translates to CASSRSGTGSYEQYF.

The chain joins TRBV5-5 to TRBJ1-1; no definite D call. The V end lost 2 bases, the J end lost 0 bases, and 5 bases lay between the germline ends. From germline, CDR1 is SGHKS and CDR2 YYEKEE (reference sequence). The CDR3 is 13 amino acids. The CDR3 protein is CASSLQMNTEAFF. As DNA, the CDR3 is TGTGCCAGCAGCTTACAGATGAACACTGAAGCTTTCTTT.

The CDR3 region is CASTPTGGGYGYTF. The DNA for the CDR3 is TGTGCCAGCACCCCGACAGGGGGCGGCTATGGCTACACCTTC. V usage is TRBV3-1 (or the pseudogene TRBV3-2) and J usage is TRBJ1-2, with TRBD1 identical over 10 bases. CDR3 length: 14 residues. Germline CDR1 and CDR2: LGHDT and YNNKEL (reference sequence). The V segment lost 7 bases and the J segment 4 bases; nucleotides outside the gene matches: 6.